This T cell receptor (beta chain) was identified in a study of T-cell reconstitution after alpha-beta-depleted transplantation in children. Trimming took 9 bases from V and 5 from J, leaving 13 bases between them. Germline-derived CDR1 and CDR2 are LNHDA and SQIVND (reference sequence). The CDR3 extends over 12 amino acids. Molecular barcoding with unique molecular identifiers was used for the TCRbeta library. Via MiXCR, TCRdb re-called the PCR reads, giving one row per CDR3 protein. The sample lists some 80,000 distinct CDR3 sequences; 15% to 20% were seen once. The receptor's source is a male patient under 10 years old who had a stem cell transplant for acute lymphoblastic leukemia, so the T cells may come from the graft donor. The material was PBMCs, mostly from graft donor cells, obtained 360 days after TCRalphabeta/CD19-depleted stem cell transplant. This chain uses TRBV19 with TRBJ1-1, with D hard to call. CDR3 coding DNA: TGTGCCAGCCGGGGTCCAAGGACTGAAGCTTTCTTT. Amino acid sequence: CASRGPRTEAFF.